Included here is one TCR beta chain sequence, with context. Germline assignment: CDR1 LNHDA and CDR2 SQIVND (reference sequence). V was cut by 9 bases and J by 0 bases, with 15 bases left in between. The CDR3 runs to 15 residues. Study processing details: Reference gene primer amplification gave estimated nucleated cell counts. TCRdb's copy holds only in-frame clones and misses some; the assay was immunoSEQ multiplex PCR. V, J and clone size are those of that table, while D and trimming were read from the DNA. The table includes more than 110,000 clones, more than 80% detected once. This sample stems from a study of blood T cell repertoires in COVID-19. About the study: Samples of COVID-19 (acute and convalescent) were obtained from the United States, Italy and Spain. Sources were T cells, B-cell-depleted T cells, or PBMCs; the material itself was cDNA or gDNA.

Input material: peripheral blood. This clonotype was sampled from a human donor in a cohort sampled during active COVID-19. V usage is TRBV19 and J usage is TRBJ2-1; unclear D gene. The DNA for the CDR3 is TGTGCCAGCACCCCCCTGGCCAGCTCCTACAATGAGCAGTTCTTC. It is translated as CASTPLASSYNEQFF.